Sequencing of this T cell receptor (beta chain) was carried out in a study of T-cell reconstitution after alpha-beta-depleted transplantation in children. Study results and limitations: The study reportedly traced alpha-beta T cells about two months after transplant to several hundred expanded graft clones.

This clonotype was found many times. What it binds is unknown. Germline CDR1 MNHEY, CDR2 SVGAGI. The CDR3 runs to 16 residues. Between the trimmed V and J ends, which lost 7 bases and 5 bases, there was a span of 21 bases. Unique molecular identifiers were used to barcode this TCRbeta library. TCRdb redid the calling of the PCR reads with MiXCR, one entry per CDR3 protein. Among about 32,000 distinct CDR3 sequences listed, about 7% were seen once. Sequenced here: peripheral blood, sampled 60 days after TCRalphabeta/CD19-depleted stem cell transplant. This clonotype was obtained from a child younger than two who had a stem cell transplant for acute myeloid leukemia, so the T cells may come from the graft donor. This chain links TRBV6-5 with TRBJ1-5, with no clear D. CDR3 region: CASTLTREFQDQPQHF. The CDR3 DNA reads TGTGCCAGCACCCTTACCCGAGAGTTCCAAGATCAGCCCCAGCATTTT.